These 12 T cell receptor beta chains originate from one sample sequenced in a study of T-cell reconstitution after alpha-beta-depleted transplantation in children. The authors prepared the TCRbeta library with unique molecular identifiers. TCRdb used MiXCR to reprocess the PCR reads, holding one entry per CDR3 protein. The sample contains about 120,000 distinct CDR3 sequences, roughly 24% of which appear only once. The sequencing here drew on PBMCs, mostly from graft donor cells, taken 180 days after TCRalphabeta/CD19-depleted stem cell transplant. The receptors were gathered from a male patient between 2 and 10 years old who had a stem cell transplant for chronic granulomatous disease, so the T cells may come from the graft donor.

This clonotype was observed a single time. This rearrangement joins TRBV15 to TRBJ2-1, with D possibly matching TRBD2 (6 bases). This CDR3 contains 12 residues. Germline V gives CDR1 LNHNV, CDR2 YYDKDF (reference sequence). Trimming removed 3 bases from V and 7 bases from J, with 7 bases in between. The CDR3 is CATSRRENEQFF. The CDR3, as DNA: TGTGCCACCAGCAGGCGGGAAAATGAGCAGTTCTTC.

The rearrangement uses TRBV7-2 and TRBJ1-5, with 9 bases matching TRBD1. Trimming removed 0 bases from V and 5 bases from J; junction bases left unmatched: 2. CDR1 and CDR2 from the germline V gene are SGHTA and FQGNSA. The CDR3 spans 15 residues. CDR3 sequence (DNA): TGTGCCAGCAGCTTAGCGGGACAGGGTTATCAGCCCCAGCATTTT. It codes for CASSLAGQGYQPQHF.

At least ten counts were recorded for this clonotype. This chain connects TRBV7-8 to TRBJ2-7; 7 nucleotides agree with TRBD2. CDR3 length: 17 residues. Germline assignment: CDR1 SGHVS and CDR2 FQNEAQ. Germline trimming cut 1 base from V and 1 base from J; bases unmatched to any gene: 10. The DNA for the CDR3 is TGTGCCAGCAGCTTAGATATTGTGGCGGGAGTATCCTACGAGCAGTACTTC. This translates into CASSLDIVAGVSYEQYF.

The chain uses TRBV30 and TRBJ1-5, with unresolved D. Deletions cut 1 base from V and 3 bases from J, with 7 bases between. CDR1 is GTSNPN and CDR2 is SVGIG in the germline V gene (reference sequence). CDR3 length: 13 amino acids. The chain's CDR3 is CAWSEGSNQPQHF. The CDR3 DNA follows: TGTGCCTGGAGTGAAGGGTCCAATCAGCCCCAGCATTTT.

The chain links TRBV15 to TRBJ1-5; D uncertain. Trimming removed 0 bases at V and 0 bases at J, with 6 bases between. The germline gives CDR1 LNHNV, CDR2 YYDKDF (reference sequence). This CDR3 has 15 amino acids. CDR3 nucleotides: TGTGCCACCAGCAGAGAATTGTCTAGCAATCAGCCCCAGCATTTT. This encodes CATSRELSSNQPQHF. The whole variable domain, filled in from reference TRBV15 and TRBJ1-5, reads DAMVIQNPRYQVTQFGKPVTLSCSQTLNHNVMYWYQQKSSQAPKLLFHYYDKDFNNEADTPDNFQSRRPNTSFCFLDIRSPGLGDTAMYLCATSRELSSNQPQHFGDGTRLSIL.

This clonotype was seen repeatedly, ten times or more. The rearrangement links TRBV12-3 or TRBV12-4 to TRBJ2-5; no clear D. The V end lost 8 bases, the J end lost 5 bases, and 12 bases lay between the germline ends. The CDR3 spans 12 residues. CDR3 sequence reads: CASGSGEETQYF. DNA for the CDR3: TGTGCCAGCGGATCAGGCGAGGAGACCCAGTACTTC.

This clonotype has ten or more counts. This chain links TRBV6-5 with TRBJ2-7, with 7 bases matching TRBD1. CDR3 size: 13 residues. CDR1 is MNHEY, CDR2 SVGAGI, per germline. J was trimmed by 2 bases and V by 5 bases; bases with no gene match: 3. CDR3 amino acids: CASSTGVPYEQYF. CDR3 coding DNA: TGTGCCAGCAGTACAGGGGTTCCCTACGAGCAGTACTTC.

This clonotype was detected ten times or more. The V gene is TRBV12-3 or TRBV12-4, the J gene TRBJ2-1; 8 bases are shared with TRBD2. Trimming cost V 5 bases and J 14 bases; bases outside gene matches: 8. CDR3 length equals 12 residues. The CDR3 DNA sequence: TGTGCCAGCAGTCCGCGGGAGGACCAGAAGTTCTTC. It specifies CASSPREDQKFF.

This clonotype was seen more than once but under ten times. The rearrangement links TRBV5-1 to TRBJ2-3, with a tentative D call TRBD2 (5 bases). Germline loops: CDR1 SGHRS, CDR2 YFSETQ. The ends were cut back, 4 bases at V and 4 bases at J, with 10 bases in the middle. The CDR3 is 13 amino acids. In DNA, the CDR3 is TGCGCCAGCAGCGCCCTCGGGGCAGATACGCAGTATTTT. It yields the protein CASSALGADTQYF. The variable domain in full, with the rest retrieved from reference TRBV5-1 and TRBJ2-3, is KAGVTQTPRYLIKTRGQQVTLSCSPISGHRSVSWYQQTPGQGLQFLFEYFSETQRNKGNFPGRFSGRQFSNSRSEMNVSTLELGDSALYLCASSALGADTQYFGPGTRLTVL.

The J gene is TRBJ2-1, the V gene TRBV5-1; a possible D gene is TRBD1 (5 bases). Germline V gene data show CDR1 as SGHRS and CDR2 as YFSETQ. With 0 bases removed from V and 0 bases from J, the gap between germline ends came to 10 bases. CDR3 length: 16 residues. This chain's CDR3 is CASSLGGPISYNEQFF. The CDR3 region has the DNA TGCGCCAGCAGCTTGGGGGGCCCGATCTCCTACAATGAGCAGTTCTTC.

The table lists this clonotype with many counts. The J gene is TRBJ2-7, the V gene TRBV28; no reliable D call. The germline V gene has CDR1 MDHEN and CDR2 SYDVKM. The V end was cut by 3 bases, the J end by 2 bases, with 14 bases between. The CDR3 has 15 amino acids. CDR3 in amino acids: CASSLRKPATYEQYF. DNA of the CDR3: TGTGCCAGCAGTTTGAGGAAGCCAGCCACCTACGAGCAGTACTTC.

This clonotype was seen repeatedly, ten times or more. CDR3 sequence: CASSSKGGYRPVGRQFF. DNA of the CDR3: TGCGCCAGCAGCTCAAAAGGAGGATACCGGCCGGTCGGTCGGCAGTTCTTC. The V gene is TRBV5-1, the J gene TRBJ2-1; perhaps TRBD2 as D (5 bases). Trimming shortened V by 3 bases and J by 12 bases, and 28 bases separated the two germline ends. The CDR3 covers 17 residues. Germline lookup yields CDR1 SGHRS and CDR2 YFSETQ.